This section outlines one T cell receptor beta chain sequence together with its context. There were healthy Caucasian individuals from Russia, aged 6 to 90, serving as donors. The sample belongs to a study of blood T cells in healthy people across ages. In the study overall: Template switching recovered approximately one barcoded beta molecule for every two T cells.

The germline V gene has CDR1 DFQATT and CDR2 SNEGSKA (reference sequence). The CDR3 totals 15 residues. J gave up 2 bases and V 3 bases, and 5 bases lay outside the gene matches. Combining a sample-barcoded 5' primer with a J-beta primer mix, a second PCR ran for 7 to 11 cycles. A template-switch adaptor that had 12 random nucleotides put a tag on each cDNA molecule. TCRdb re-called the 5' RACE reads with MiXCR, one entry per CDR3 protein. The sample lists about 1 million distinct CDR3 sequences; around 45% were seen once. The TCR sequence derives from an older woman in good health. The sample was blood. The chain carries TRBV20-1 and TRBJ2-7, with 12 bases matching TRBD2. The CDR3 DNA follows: TGCAGTGCTAGTAGGACTAGCGGGAATCCCTACGAGCAGTACTTC. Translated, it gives CSASRTSGNPYEQYF.